This T cell receptor (beta chain) was obtained from a study of blood T cell repertoires in COVID-19. Clones were sequenced by immunoSEQ multiplex PCR, and TCRdb holds only the in-frame ones, with some missing. The sample holds 350,000 to 550,000 clones, roughly nine tenths seen once. The germline gives CDR1 LGHDT, CDR2 YNNKEL (reference sequence). After removal of 3 bases from V and 8 bases from J, the junction contained 2 bases not matched to a gene. This CDR3 is 13 amino acids long. The sequence was obtained from a woman under 30 with acute COVID-19. The specimen was PBMCs or T cells enriched from blood (not recorded which). This sequence joins TRBV3-1 (or the pseudogene TRBV3-2) and TRBJ2-2; TRBD2 agrees at 8 bases. CDR3 coding DNA: TGTGCCAGCAGCCATGGGACTAGGGGGGAGCTGTTTTTT. Translating it yields CASSHGTRGELFF.